This T cell receptor beta chain originates from a study of memory B cells and T cells in multiple sclerosis. Study results and caveats: Clone-set sizes differed between compartments, so shared clonotype counts needed normalization.

The germline CDR1 and CDR2 sequences are MDHEN and SYDVKM. V dropped 6 bases and J dropped 7 bases, with 21 bases sitting between them. The CDR3 spans 15 residues. Comment on this clone: The antigen remains undetermined.

TCRdb's copy holds only in-frame clones and misses some; the assay was immunoSEQ multiplex PCR. The sample includes fewer than 40,000 clones, 86% of them seen just once. CFSE-dim autoproliferating and CFSE-high non-proliferating T cells from unstimulated culture were sequenced separately. Replicate wells were pooled after 7 days of stimulus-free culture of 5x10^7 CFSE-labeled PBMCs. The PBMCs received 0.45 to 0.55 uM CFSE and serum-free culture with no added stimuli. This sequence was found in a human donor with multiple sclerosis. Sample: PBMCs from blood kept in culture. The chain has TRBV28 and TRBJ1-2; D might be TRBD1 (6 bases). CDR3 region: CASRNPGNRVGGYTF. For the CDR3, the DNA is TGTGCCAGCAGAAATCCCGGTAACAGGGTGGGTGGCTACACCTTC.